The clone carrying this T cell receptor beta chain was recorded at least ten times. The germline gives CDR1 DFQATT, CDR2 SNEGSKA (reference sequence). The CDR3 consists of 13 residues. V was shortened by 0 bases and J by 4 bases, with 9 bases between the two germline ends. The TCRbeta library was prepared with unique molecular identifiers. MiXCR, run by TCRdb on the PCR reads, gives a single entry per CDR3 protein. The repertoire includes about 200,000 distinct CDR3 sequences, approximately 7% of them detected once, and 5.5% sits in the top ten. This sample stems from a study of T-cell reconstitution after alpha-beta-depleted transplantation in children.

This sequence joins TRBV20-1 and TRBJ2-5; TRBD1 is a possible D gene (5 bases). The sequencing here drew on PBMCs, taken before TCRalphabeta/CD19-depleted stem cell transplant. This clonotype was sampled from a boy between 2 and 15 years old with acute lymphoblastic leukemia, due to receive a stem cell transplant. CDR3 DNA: TGCAGTGCTAGAGATCGGCAGGGAGAGACCCAGTACTTC. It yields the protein CSARDRQGETQYF.